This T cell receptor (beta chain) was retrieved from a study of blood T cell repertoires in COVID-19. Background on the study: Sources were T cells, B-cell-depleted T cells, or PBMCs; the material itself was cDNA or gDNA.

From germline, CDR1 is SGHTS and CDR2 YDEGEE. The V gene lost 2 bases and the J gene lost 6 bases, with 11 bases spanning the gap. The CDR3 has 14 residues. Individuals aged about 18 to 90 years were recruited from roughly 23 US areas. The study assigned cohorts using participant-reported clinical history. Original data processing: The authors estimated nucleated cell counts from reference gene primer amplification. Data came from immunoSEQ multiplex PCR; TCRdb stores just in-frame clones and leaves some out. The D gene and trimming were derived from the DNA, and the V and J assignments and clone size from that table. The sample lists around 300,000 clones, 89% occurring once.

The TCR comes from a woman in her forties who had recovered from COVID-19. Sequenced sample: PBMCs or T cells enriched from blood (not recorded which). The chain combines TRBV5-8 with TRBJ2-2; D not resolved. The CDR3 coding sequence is TGTGCCAGCAGCTTCCGAGGCTTCGCCGGGGAGCTGTTTTTT. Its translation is CASSFRGFAGELFF.